The text below deals with one T cell receptor beta chain. Its antigen remains unidentified. Within the sample, other DNA sequences also encode this same CDR3. Using immunoSEQ multiplex PCR, the repertoire was profiled, and TCRdb retains in-frame clones only, with some absent. The table has roughly 140,000 clones, just over 85% seen once. The sample comes from a study of T cell responses to AZD1222 COVID-19 vaccine. Study-level information: Second doses were pooled across both intervals (about 4 or about 12 weeks). Overall study findings and caveats: Distributed over spike, vaccine-associated CD4 TCRs predominated at 160-218 and 743-854. No day 14 peak samples; only post-peak repertoires were characterized. Most donors were white British, females outnumbered males, and clonal diversity was possibly underestimated.

The CDR3 spans 12 residues. Germline CDR1 and CDR2: KGHSH and LQKENI. Trimming removed 6 bases at V and 1 base at J, with 6 bases between. This clonotype was obtained from an adult in good health. This sample comprised peripheral blood, obtained on day 0 of AZD1222 vaccination. This sequence joins TRBV18 and TRBJ2-5; D not certain. CDR3 protein: CASSPSQETQYF. CDR3 nucleotide sequence: TGTGCCAGCTCTCCCAGCCAAGAGACCCAGTACTTC.